Detailed here is one T cell receptor (beta chain). This record belongs to a study of T cells in Graves' hyperthyroidism and ophthalmopathy. TCR beta CDR3 regions were amplified from RNA transcripts. TCR CDR3 underwent first-round RT-PCR with the HTBI primer set. In TCRdb, the multiplex PCR reads were re-called with MiXCR into one record per CDR3 protein. There are 220,000 or so distinct CDR3 sequences in the sample; 16% occur only once, and around 30% lies in the top ten. The V gene's germline CDR1 is SGHTA and CDR2 FQGTGA. V was clipped by 1 base and J by 4 bases; unmatched bases: 14. The CDR3 contains 19 residues.

The receptor was derived from a woman aged 18 to 35 with Graves' ophthalmopathy. This chain connects TRBV7-3 to TRBJ2-1, with TRBD2 identical over 9 bases. Sequencing was done on a sample of blood. CDR3 in amino acids: CASSLKERGRGGTYNEQFF. The DNA of the CDR3 is TGTGCCAGCAGCTTAAAGGAAAGAGGGCGGGGGGGAACTTACAATGAGCAGTTCTTC.